This T cell receptor beta chain was documented in a study of blood T cell repertoires in COVID-19. Turning to the study itself: Samples taken during acute and convalescent COVID-19 were collected in the United States, Italy and Spain. PBMCs, B-cell-depleted T cells, or T cells were the source of the cDNA or gDNA that made up the material.

Profiled with immunoSEQ multiplex PCR; TCRdb holds only in-frame clones, not every one. The table includes 35,000 to 45,000 clones, about four fifths detected once. Deletions cut 3 bases from V and 2 bases from J, with 16 bases between. CDR1 is SQVTM and CDR2 is ANQGSEA in the germline V gene. The CDR3 is 15 residues long. The sequenced material came from peripheral blood. The source of this sequence is a man in his 70s with acute or convalescent COVID-19. The chain employs TRBV29-1 and TRBJ1-2; possibly TRBD1 for D (6 bases). CDR3 loop: CSVDGARGRNYGYTF. The CDR3 DNA is TGCAGCGTTGACGGGGCCAGGGGTCGGAACTATGGCTACACCTTC.